This is a list of T cell receptor beta chains from one sample in a study of response to subunit inactivated influenza vaccine. TCRdb re-called the RT-PCR reads with MiXCR, one entry per CDR3 protein. The data contain around 760,000 distinct CDR3 sequences, more than 11% of them singletons. The sample consisted of PBMCs from blood, taken around 14 days before vaccination. These receptors all stem from a man in his fifties who received an inactivated influenza vaccine. CDR3s include the opening cysteine and the closing phenylalanine or tryptophan. D genes are given only for firm matches. Expanded clones are given a class, and other clones once, few, many or no size at all.

V gene,J gene,D gene,clone size,CDR3 DNA,CDR3 protein
TRBV18,TRBJ2-3,-,-,TGTGCCAGCTCATTAGACTTCAGAAATACGCAGTATTTT,CASSLDFRNTQYF
TRBV7-8,TRBJ2-1,-,few,TGTGCCAGCAGCTTAGCGGGCCAGACCAATGAGCAGTTCTTC,CASSLAGQTNEQFF
TRBV2,TRBJ1-6,TRBD1,-,TGTGCCAGCAGTACCGGGACAGGGTCATATTCACCCCTCCACTTT,CASSTGTGSYSPLHF
TRBV4-2,TRBJ2-7,TRBD2,-,TGTGCCAGCAGCCAAGGAAATATAGCGGGGTCCTACGAGCAGTACTTC,CASSQGNIAGSYEQYF
TRBV20-1,TRBJ2-7,-,few,TGCAGTGCTCGGAGGGGGGTGGGGGAGCAGTACTTC,CSARRGVGEQYF
TRBV12-5,TRBJ2-5,TRBD2,many,TGTGCTAGTGGTCTTAGCGGGGGCACCCAAGAGACCCAGTACTTC,CASGLSGGTQETQYF
TRBV6-1,TRBJ1-2,TRBD1,-,TGTGCCAGCAGATGGACGCAGGGGGACTATGGCTACACCTTC,CASRWTQGDYGYTF
TRBV7-3,TRBJ2-1,TRBD2,-,TGTGCCAGCAGCTTAATCCCGACTAGCGGGAAAACCGGTGAGCAGTTCTTC,CASSLIPTSGKTGEQFF
TRBV20-1,TRBJ2-3,TRBD2,-,TGCAGTGCTTTCGGACTAGCGGGGTATTCCTCTAACACAGATACGCAGTATTTT,CSAFGLAGYSSNTDTQYF
TRBV27,TRBJ2-7,-,few,TGTGCCAGCAGTCCGGGAGAAAAATACGAGCAGTACTTC,CASSPGEKYEQYF
TRBV7-8,TRBJ2-3,TRBD2,many,TGTGCCAGCAGCTTAGCGGCGGGAGGGCCAACAGATACGCAGTATTTT,CASSLAAGGPTDTQYF
TRBV15,TRBJ2-1,-,few,TGTGCCACCAGCAGAATTTCCTTCAATGAGCAGTTCTTC,CATSRISFNEQFF
TRBV30,TRBJ1-3,-,few,TGTGCCTGGAATCGCAACCTTCTCTCTGGAAACACCATATATTTT,CAWNRNLLSGNTIYF
TRBV10-3,TRBJ2-5,-,few,TGTGCCATGCCGCCGGGTGGACCGGGTAAAACCCAGTACTTC,CAMPPGGPGKTQYF
TRBV3-1,TRBJ2-3,-,-,TGTGCCAGCAGCCAATGGACAGCAAGCGTAGATACGCAGTATTTT,CASSQWTASVDTQYF
TRBV5-4,TRBJ2-1,-,few,TGTGCCAGCAGCTTGGAAGACATTATAGAGGATGAGCAGTTCTTC,CASSLEDIIEDEQFF
TRBV15,TRBJ2-5,-,many,TGTGCCACCAGCAGAGATCGGGTAGTAGAGACCCAGTACTTC,CATSRDRVVETQYF
TRBV7-9,TRBJ2-7,-,-,TGTGCCAGCAGCCGATGGGGTGGAGGGGGCTTCCACGAGCAGTACTTC,CASSRWGGGGFHEQYF
TRBV5-4,TRBJ2-3,-,few,TGTGCCAGCAGCCCCCCGCGGAGGGGCCCCTTCACAGATACGCAGTATTTT,CASSPPRRGPFTDTQYF
TRBV29-1,TRBJ2-3,TRBD2,few,TGCAGCGTTCGTCCTAGCGGGGGGGCGACAGATACGCAGTATTTT,CSVRPSGGATDTQYF
TRBV5-5,TRBJ2-1,TRBD2,-,TGTGCCAGCAGTCGTCCTAGCGGGAGCGCCTACAATGAGCAGTTCTTC,CASSRPSGSAYNEQFF
TRBV5-1,TRBJ2-1,TRBD1,few,TGCGCCAGCAGCGTTGGGGACAGCCAGTTCTTC,CASSVGDSQFF
TRBV15,TRBJ1-4,-,few,TGTGCCACCAGCACAAGATCTTCAACTAATGAAAAACTGTTTTTT,CATSTRSSTNEKLFF
TRBV12-3/TRBV12-4,TRBJ2-7,TRBD2,-,TGTGCCAGCAGTTTTGCGGGGAGGGGCGAGCAGTACTTC,CASSFAGRGEQYF
TRBV29-1,TRBJ2-7,TRBD2,few,TGCAGCGTTGGCCCCCTAGCGGGTCCTTACGAGCAGTACTTC,CSVGPLAGPYEQYF
TRBV4-1,TRBJ2-1,-,-,TGCGTCAGCAGCCGTCCCCAGGGCGCCACCTACAATGAGCAGTTCTTC,CVSSRPQGATYNEQFF
TRBV5-5,TRBJ2-5,TRBD1,-,TGTGCCAGCAGCAAGGGACAGGGGGCGCGTGGGGAGACCCAGTACTTC,CASSKGQGARGETQYF
TRBV6-5,TRBJ2-1,-,-,TGTGCCAGCAGTTACTCGTGGGACTCTCCCAATGAGCAGTTCTTC,CASSYSWDSPNEQFF
TRBV4-1,TRBJ2-3,TRBD1,many,TGCGCCAGCAGCCAACTACCGACAGGGATTATAAGAGATACGCAGTATTTT,CASSQLPTGIIRDTQYF
TRBV5-1,TRBJ2-4,TRBD2,few,TGCGCCAGCAGCTTCGGACTAGCGGGAGAAGTGAACATTCAGTACTTC,CASSFGLAGEVNIQYF
TRBV6-1,TRBJ2-1,-,few,TGTGCCAGCACCGGGGGCGCCTACAATGAGCAGTTCTTC,CASTGGAYNEQFF
TRBV6-5,TRBJ2-3,-,-,TGTGCCAGCAGTTACTCGACAGGTTGGGATACGCAGTATTTT,CASSYSTGWDTQYF
TRBV6-2/TRBV6-3,TRBJ2-7,TRBD2,few,TGTGCCAGCAGTTACAGCGGGGGGGCTCGGGAGCAGTACTTC,CASSYSGGAREQYF
TRBV19,TRBJ2-1,TRBD2,-,TGTGCCAGTAGTGATCGGGAGGCCTCCTACAATGAGCAGTTCTTC,CASSDREASYNEQFF
TRBV29-1,TRBJ2-2,-,-,TGCAGCGTTGTTCGGACGCAGGGAACCGGGGAGCTGTTTTTT,CSVVRTQGTGELFF
TRBV2,TRBJ1-5,-,many,TGTGCCAGCAGGCAGGGATGGAGCAATCAGCCCCAGCATTTT,CASRQGWSNQPQHF